These 26 T cell receptor beta chains were all obtained from the same sample, sequenced in a study of shared clonotypes between healthy human individuals. Only in-frame clones appear in the TCRdb table, and some are missing; sequencing was by immunoSEQ multiplex PCR. The sample holds approximately 2.5 million clones, roughly 93% seen once. Sequences were obtained from naive CD4+ T cells from PBMCs. Documented subset: CD45RA+ positively selected. The receptor source for this set is a man aged 18 to 30 in good health. Some clones in this sample may be carry-over from other donors' samples.

This clone was observed a handful of times. This sequence joins TRBV19 and TRBJ1-3; D remains unclear. CDR1 and CDR2 from the germline V gene are LNHDA and SQIVND (reference sequence). There are 14 residues in the CDR3. The V gene lost 8 bases and the J gene lost 0 bases, with 11 bases spanning the gap. CDR3 in amino acids: CASRRLYSGNTIYF. The CDR3 DNA reads TGTGCCAGTCGACGGTTATACTCTGGAAACACCATATATTTT.

Concerning this clone itself: The germline gene is not matched at one end of the junction; a read error may be the cause. The chain joins TRBV30 to TRBJ1-6, with D maybe TRBD1 (5 bases). CDR1 and CDR2 from the germline V gene are GTSNPN and SVGIG (reference sequence). This CDR3 has 9 amino acids. The CDR3 reads CAWGDGRYF. The CDR3 nucleotides are TGTGCCTGGGGGGACGGACGGTACTTT.

In this sample, this clone turned up a few times. The chain carries TRBV9 and TRBJ1-3; D is perhaps TRBD1 (6 bases). This CDR3 region has 15 residues. Trimming removed 3 bases from V and 0 bases from J, with 10 bases in between. CDR1 is SGDLS and CDR2 is YYNGEE in the germline V gene. For the CDR3, the DNA is TGTGCCAGCAGCGCCACAGGGTTCTCTGGAAACACCATATATTTT. Its protein product is CASSATGFSGNTIYF.

V and J are TRBV18 and TRBJ2-6, with TRBD1 matching 8 bases. CDR1 is KGHSH and CDR2 is LQKENI in the germline V gene. After removal of 3 bases from V and 0 bases from J, the junction contained 4 bases not matched to a gene. The CDR3 has 17 residues. This CDR3 reads CASSPTGDPSGANVLTF. The CDR3 bases are TGTGCCAGCTCACCGACAGGGGACCCCTCTGGGGCCAACGTCCTGACTTTC.

On this clone: Germline and junction disagree at one end, which may indicate a read error. The chain is built from TRBV12-5 and TRBJ2-3; 7 bases match TRBD1. This CDR3 comprises 13 residues. CDR1 and CDR2 from the germline V gene are LGHNT and FRNRAP. The DNA of the CDR3 is TGTGTTAGTGGTTTGCAGGGGGTAGATACGCAGTATTTT. Amino acid sequence: CVSGLQGVDTQYF.

Points on this clone: Other DNA sequences of this sample code for an identical CDR3. V is TRBV28 and J is TRBJ1-1, with D tentatively TRBD1 (6 bases). Trimming removed 2 bases from V and 4 bases from J, with 11 bases in between. Per germline, CDR1 MDHEN and CDR2 SYDVKM. The CDR3 contains 14 residues. The CDR3 spells CASSLNRASTEAFF. CDR3 DNA sequence: TGTGCCAGCAGTTTAAACAGGGCTAGCACTGAAGCTTTCTTT.

The gene calls are TRBV5-1 and TRBJ2-5; the match to TRBD2 covers 9 bases. The CDR3 contains 14 residues. The V segment lost 9 bases and the J segment 2 bases; nucleotides outside the gene matches: 8. Germline CDR1 reads SGHRS; CDR2 reads YFSETQ. The CDR3 protein is CATQALAGQETQYF. For the CDR3, the DNA is TGCGCCACCCAGGCCCTAGCGGGGCAAGAGACCCAGTACTTC.

The chain is built from TRBV10-3 and TRBJ2-3, with 8 positions matching TRBD1. J gave up 4 bases and V 2 bases, and 5 bases lay outside the gene matches. Germline loops: CDR1 ENHRY, CDR2 SYGVKD. CDR3 length equals 15 residues. The chain's CDR3 is CAISETTGDPDTQYF. Written as DNA, the CDR3 is TGTGCCATCAGTGAGACGACAGGGGATCCAGATACGCAGTATTTT.

The rearrangement links TRBV18 to TRBJ2-1; D is perhaps TRBD1 (6 bases). This CDR3 region has 20 residues. V was clipped by 2 bases and J by 2 bases, with 25 bases between them. In germline, CDR1 is KGHSH, CDR2 LQKENI. This CDR3 is CASSPGLTGPGLVTYNEQFF. CDR3 bases: TGTGCCAGCTCACCAGGCCTCACAGGGCCCGGATTAGTAACCTACAATGAGCAGTTCTTC.

As regards this clone: An end of the junction differs from the germline gene, which may be a read error. V is TRBV5-1 and J is TRBJ2-1; 8 positions agree with TRBD2. The V gene's germline CDR1 is SGHRS and CDR2 YFSETQ. The CDR3 has 14 amino acids. CDR3 DNA sequence: TGCGCCAGCAGCTTGGAGTTAAGGACCTCCGGGAGGGTCTTC. Its translation: CASSLELRTSGRVF.

This clone was found once. J is TRBJ2-7 and V is TRBV5-1; TRBD2 aligns across 10 bases. This CDR3 is built from 16 residues. The junction had 10 bases not matched to a gene; V was cut back by 4 bases and J by 3 bases. Germline V gene lookup returns CDR1 SGHRS and CDR2 YFSETQ. CDR3 in amino acids: CASSPTGTSDHYEQYF. DNA of the CDR3: TGCGCCAGCAGCCCTACCGGGACTAGCGATCACTACGAGCAGTACTTC.

The chain has TRBV28 and TRBJ2-1, with TRBD1 matching over 9 bases. The CDR3 runs 18 residues. Germline assignment: CDR1 MDHEN and CDR2 SYDVKM. Trimming removed 6 bases from V and 4 bases from J; junction bases left unmatched: 16. In nucleotides, the CDR3 is TGTGCCAGCAGCCACAGACGTCTCCGGGACAGGGCATACAATGAGCAGTTCTTC. Its translation: CASSHRRLRDRAYNEQFF. Filled out from reference TRBV28 and TRBJ2-1, the complete variable domain reads DVKVTQSSRYLVKRTGEKVFLECVQDMDHENMFWYRQDPGLGLRLIYFSYDVKMKEKGDIPEGYSVSREKKERFSLILESASTNQTSMYLCASSHRRLRDRAYNEQFFGPGTRLTVL.

The CDR3 DNA reads TGTGCCAGCAGCTCCGCCTTAAGACGAGAGGTCACAGATACGCAGTATTTT. Translated, it gives CASSSALRREVTDTQYF. The rearrangement links TRBV7-2 to TRBJ2-3; D uncertain. Trimming took off 4 bases at V and 2 bases at J, with 19 bases between the two ends. Germline CDR1 reads SGHTA; CDR2 reads FQGNSA. The CDR3 runs 17 residues.

The V call is TRBV28, the J call TRBJ1-1; D may be TRBD1 (6 bases). Germline V gene lookup returns CDR1 MDHEN and CDR2 SYDVKM. The CDR3 covers 12 residues. V was trimmed by 5 bases and J by 9 bases, leaving 13 bases between them. CDR3 loop: CASSQQGTKAFF. The CDR3 DNA reads as TGTGCCAGCAGTCAACAGGGTACTAAAGCTTTCTTT.

The rearrangement joins TRBV5-5 to TRBJ1-3, with D unclear. The V end was cut by 1 base, the J end by 0 bases, with 8 bases between. Germline V CDR1 and CDR2: SGHKS, YYEKEE (reference sequence). The CDR3 consists of 15 residues. The CDR3 nucleotides are TGTGCCAGCAGCTTGTTGACGGCCTCTGGAAACACCATATATTTT. It encodes CASSLLTASGNTIYF.

The chain carries TRBV5-4 and TRBJ2-2; TRBD1 or TRBD2 may be the D gene (5 bases each). With 0 bases removed from V and 4 bases from J, the gap between germline ends came to 7 bases. The CDR3 extends over 14 amino acids. Germline V gives CDR1 SGHNT, CDR2 YYREEE (reference sequence). The DNA of the CDR3 is TGTGCCAGCAGCTTGGAGGGGACCACCGGGGAGCTGTTTTTT. Its protein is CASSLEGTTGELFF.

The chain is built from TRBV29-1 and TRBJ2-1; 14 bases agree with TRBD2. Trimming at V came to 4 bases and at J to 0 bases, leaving 5 bases not matched to a gene. There are 17 residues in the CDR3. The germline CDR1 and CDR2 sequences are SQVTM and ANQGSEA. The CDR3 DNA sequence: TGCAGCGTTGCGAGACTAGCGGGAGGGAGCTCCTACAATGAGCAGTTCTTC. It codes for CSVARLAGGSSYNEQFF.

The chain couples TRBV5-5 to TRBJ1-5; no clear D. V lost 4 bases, J lost 3 bases, and 8 bases lay in between. The length of the CDR3 is 13 residues. The germline CDR1 and CDR2 sequences are SGHKS and YYEKEE (reference sequence). The CDR3 DNA is TGTGCCAGCAGCATTCTCTTCAATCAGCCCCAGCATTTT. It codes for CASSILFNQPQHF. The full variable domain, completed using reference TRBV5-5 and TRBJ1-5, is DAGVTQSPTHLIKTRGQQVTLRCSPISGHKSVSWYQQVLGQGPQFIFQYYEKEERGRGNFPDRFSARQFPNYSSELNVNALLLGDSALYLCASSILFNQPQHFGDGTRLSIL.

The chain joins TRBV30 to TRBJ2-5; the D call may be TRBD1 or TRBD2 (5 bases each). Germline CDR1 GTSNPN, CDR2 SVGIG (reference sequence). The CDR3 length is 13 residues. V lost 3 bases to trimming and J lost 4 bases, with 12 bases between them. The DNA for the CDR3 is TGTGCCTGGAGCGGGGCGGTAGGAGAGACCCAGTACTTC. Amino acid sequence: CAWSGAVGETQYF.

The chain recombines TRBV2 with TRBJ2-7; TRBD1 matches 9 bases. Germline CDR1 is SNHLY and CDR2 is FYNNEI. CDR3 length: 14 residues. The V segment lost 6 bases and the J segment 2 bases; nucleotides outside the gene matches: 5. The CDR3 nucleotides read TGTGCCAGCAGCTGGGACAGGGCTACCTACGAGCAGTACTTC. It is translated as CASSWDRATYEQYF.

Comment on this clone: Its ends do not fully match the called genes, so a read error is possible. Other DNA sequences in the sample encode the same CDR3. The chain employs TRBV7-9 and TRBJ1-2; a possible D gene is TRBD1 (5 bases). CDR1 SEHNR and CDR2 FQNEAQ come from the germline V gene (reference sequence). There are 12 residues in the CDR3. CDR3 sequence reads: CAGKGFNSGYTF. The DNA of the CDR3 is TGTGCTGGGAAGGGGTTTAACTCTGGCTACACCTTC.

The chain uses TRBV12-2 and TRBJ2-7; the table's TRBD1 call for D was not verified on the DNA. TRBV12-2 is annotated as a pseudogene. The CDR3 totals 15 residues. CDR3: CASRFPDRGVHEQYF. CDR3 bases: TGTGCAAGTCGCTTTCCGGACAGGGGCGTCCACGAGCAGTACTTC.

This clone has a handful of counts. The V gene is TRBV28, the J gene TRBJ1-5; D uncertain. The V end was cut by 5 bases, the J end by 9 bases, with 11 bases between. The length of the CDR3 is 12 residues. Germline V gene data show CDR1 as MDHEN and CDR2 as SYDVKM. CDR3 loop: CASSLALLPQHF. The CDR3, as DNA: TGTGCCAGCAGTCTGGCCCTATTGCCCCAGCATTTT.

The chain has TRBV14 and TRBJ1-1; D unresolved. With 4 bases removed from V and 0 bases from J, the gap between germline ends came to 12 bases. Germline V gives CDR1 SGHDN, CDR2 FVKESK. The CDR3 consists of 15 residues. The CDR3 loop reads CASSPLGRLNTEAFF. The CDR3 region has the DNA TGTGCCAGCAGCCCGCTCGGACGGCTGAACACTGAAGCTTTCTTT. The full variable domain, its missing parts supplied by reference TRBV14 and TRBJ1-1, is EAGVTQFPSHSVIEKGQTVTLRCDPISGHDNLYWYRRVMGKEIKFLLHFVKESKQDESGMPNNRFLAERTGGTYSTLKVQPAELEDSGVYFCASSPLGRLNTEAFFGQGTRLTVV.

This sequence joins TRBV19 and TRBJ1-1, with 7 bases fitting TRBD1. The CDR3 contains 15 residues. V dropped 5 bases and J dropped 1; count of bases not matched to a gene: 7. The germline CDR1 and CDR2 sequences are LNHDA and SQIVND (reference sequence). The chain's CDR3 is CASSPWTGENTEAFF. The CDR3 coding sequence is TGTGCCAGTAGTCCATGGACAGGTGAGAACACTGAAGCTTTCTTT.

The V gene is TRBV7-2, the J gene TRBJ2-3, with no clear D. The V end was cut by 3 bases, the J end by 12 bases, with 10 bases between. The CDR3 loop spans 11 amino acids. From germline, CDR1 is SGHTA and CDR2 FQGNSA. CDR3 in amino acids: CASSLTGPQYF. DNA for the CDR3: TGTGCCAGCAGCTTGACCGGGCCACAGTATTTT.